This is a list of T cell receptor beta chains from one sample in a study of glioma-infiltrating T cells. Using its own MiXCR run on the multiplex PCR reads, TCRdb lists one record per CDR3 protein. The sample consists of approximately 89,000 distinct CDR3 sequences, under 30% of them appearing once. The sequenced sample consisted of glioma tissue, nonneoplastic brain tissue, or PBMCs (not recorded which). The receptors shown here come from a human donor with low-grade glioma or glioblastoma, undergoing nonglioma brain surgery, or in good health (not recorded which). The CDR3 runs from the conserved cysteine through the conserved F or W. The D gene is left open where the match is weak. A row's size may be missing; if present it is once, few, many or a size class.

CDR3 DNA: TGTGCCAGCAGCTCGCAGCCGGGACTACGTTACGAGCAGTACTTC
CDR3 protein: CASSSQPGLRYEQYF
clone size: many
V gene: TRBV7-2
D gene: TRBD2
J gene: TRBJ2-7

CDR3 DNA: TGCAGTGCTAGCAAACGACAGGGTCGTCAGCCCCAGCATTTT
CDR3 protein: CSASKRQGRQPQHF
clone size: many
V gene: TRBV20-1
D gene: TRBD1
J gene: TRBJ1-5

CDR3 DNA: TGCGCCAGCAGCGTCGAAGCGGGAGTGCTAAGGGAGCAGTACTTC
CDR3 protein: CASSVEAGVLREQYF
clone size: .
V gene: TRBV5-1
D gene: TRBD2
J gene: TRBJ2-7

CDR3 DNA: TGTGCCAGCAGACCCGCCGCGGGACAGGGAAGTGGCTACACCTTC
CDR3 protein: CASRPAAGQGSGYTF
clone size: many
V gene: TRBV27
D gene: TRBD1
J gene: TRBJ1-2

CDR3 DNA: TGTGCCAGCAGCACCCAACGGACAGGGAATGAAAAACTGTTTTTT
CDR3 protein: CASSTQRTGNEKLFF
clone size: .
V gene: TRBV7-9
D gene: TRBD1
J gene: TRBJ1-4

CDR3 DNA: TGTGCCAGCAGCTTGGGGGGGACAGGAGCCTACAATGAGCAGTTCTTC
CDR3 protein: CASSLGGTGAYNEQFF
clone size: few
V gene: TRBV7-9
D gene: .
J gene: TRBJ2-1

CDR3 DNA: TGTGCCAGCAGTTTTATCGGGGCTACCCGGGGTAGCAATCAGCCCCAGCATTTT
CDR3 protein: CASSFIGATRGSNQPQHF
clone size: few
V gene: TRBV12-3/TRBV12-4
D gene: .
J gene: TRBJ1-5

CDR3 DNA: TGTGCCAGCAGCACGTATAGCGGGAGTATAGAGACCCAGTACTTC
CDR3 protein: CASSTYSGSIETQYF
clone size: few
V gene: TRBV5-4
D gene: TRBD2
J gene: TRBJ2-5

CDR3 DNA: TGTGCCAGCAGCCAGCTCAGTAACCTGAACACTGAAGCTTTCTTT
CDR3 protein: CASSQLSNLNTEAFF
clone size: many
V gene: TRBV4-2
D gene: .
J gene: TRBJ1-1

CDR3 DNA: TGTGCCAGCAGTTACCCCGGGTGGTATACGCAGTATTTT
CDR3 protein: CASSYPGWYTQYF
clone size: many
V gene: TRBV6-2/TRBV6-3
D gene: .
J gene: TRBJ2-3

CDR3 DNA: TGTGCCAGCAGACTGGGGACATGGCGCCAAGAGACCCAGTACTTC
CDR3 protein: CASRLGTWRQETQYF
clone size: .
V gene: TRBV12-3/TRBV12-4
D gene: .
J gene: TRBJ2-5

CDR3 DNA: TGTGCCAGCAGTGAAGCAGGGACAGGGACCGACATCTATGGCTACACCTTC
CDR3 protein: CASSEAGTGTDIYGYTF
clone size: many
V gene: TRBV6-1
D gene: TRBD1
J gene: TRBJ1-2

CDR3 DNA: TGTGCCAGCAGTTACGCCAAAGGTGGAATTTCACCCCTCCACTTT
CDR3 protein: CASSYAKGGISPLHF
clone size: many
V gene: TRBV6-2/TRBV6-3
D gene: .
J gene: TRBJ1-6

CDR3 DNA: TGTGCCAGCAGTTTAGGGGCTAGCGGGGCGTACGAGCAGTACTTC
CDR3 protein: CASSLGASGAYEQYF
clone size: many
V gene: TRBV27
D gene: TRBD2
J gene: TRBJ2-7

CDR3 DNA: TGCAGTGCCAGGATCGAGAGGGGCTACACCTTC
CDR3 protein: CSARIERGYTF
clone size: many
V gene: TRBV20-1
D gene: .
J gene: TRBJ1-2

CDR3 DNA: TGTGCCAGCAGGTCCCAAACGAGGGAATGGGCTTTCTTT
CDR3 protein: CASRSQTREWAFF
clone size: .
V gene: TRBV12-3/TRBV12-4
D gene: .
J gene: TRBJ1-1

CDR3 DNA: TGTGCCAGCAGCTTAGATCCCGGTACAGATACGCAGTATTTT
CDR3 protein: CASSLDPGTDTQYF
clone size: few
V gene: TRBV11-2
D gene: .
J gene: TRBJ2-3